This entry lists 27 T cell receptor beta chains sequenced from one sample in a study of cytomegalovirus exposure and HLA in healthy donors (dated 2017 in TCRdb). Libraries were constructed by the immunoSEQ multiplex PCR assay. The multiplex PCR relied on a mix of 60 forward primers for TCR Vbeta segments and 13 reverse primers for TCR Jbeta segments. Held by TCRdb, this immuneACCESS table contains in-frame sequences only and omits some clones. Under half of the omission traces to an unresolved V gene where checked; the cause of the rest is unknown. The sample contains approximately 210,000 clones, over 70% of them found a single time. The ten largest clonotypes hold roughly 1.3% of the sample. The material sequenced was PBMCs. Receptors were obtained from a man aged 25 to 40 in good health and CMV-seronegative.

This clone appeared a few times. This chain joins TRBV2 and TRBJ2-6; 10 bases are a match to TRBD1. Germline V gene data show CDR1 as SNHLY and CDR2 as FYNNEI. J gave up 2 bases and V 7 bases, and 14 bases lay outside the gene matches. CDR3 length: 19 residues. The CDR3 loop is CASTPGRGDRGPGANVLTF. The CDR3 region has the DNA TGTGCCAGCACTCCGGGCCGGGGTGACAGGGGGCCTGGGGCCAACGTCCTGACTTTC.

This clone showed up just a few times. The rearrangement joins TRBV4-2 to TRBJ1-2; TRBD1 aligns across 10 bases. V shed 0 bases and J 7 bases; nucleotides not matched to a gene: 8. Germline loops: CDR1 LGHNA, CDR2 YNFKEQ. This CDR3 has 16 residues. The CDR3 DNA reads TGTGCCAGCAGCCAAGAGACAGGGGGCGCGACTCTTGGCTACACCTTC. Amino acids: CASSQETGGATLGYTF.

J is TRBJ2-1 and V is TRBV7-8, with 9 bases lining up with TRBD2. This CDR3 has 15 residues. V was pared by 2 bases and J by 8 bases, with 7 bases of the junction left unmatched. Germline assignment: CDR1 SGHVS and CDR2 FQNEAQ. In DNA, the CDR3 is TGTGCCAGCAGCTTACGCGGGAGGGCCATAGATGAGCAGTTCTTC. Translating gives CASSLRGRAIDEQFF.

The V and J genes are TRBV19 and TRBJ2-7; 9 nucleotides line up with TRBD1. This CDR3 spans 16 amino acids. The germline V gene encodes CDR1 LNHDA and CDR2 SQIVND (reference sequence). V lost 2 bases and J lost 2; bases outside the gene matches: 7. The chain's CDR3 is CASSIPRGQGTYEQYF. CDR3 nucleotides: TGTGCCAGTAGTATACCCAGAGGACAGGGGACCTACGAGCAGTACTTC.

The CDR3 coding sequence is TGTGCCTGGAGTATCTCCCGGTCCTATGGCTACACCTTC. Protein: CAWSISRSYGYTF. The chain employs TRBV30 and TRBJ1-2; no clear D. The V and J ends lost 2 bases and 4 bases respectively, with 11 bases between them. Germline assignment: CDR1 GTSNPN and CDR2 SVGIG (reference sequence). This CDR3 has 13 amino acids.

The gene calls are TRBV28 and TRBJ2-5, with 7 bases that match TRBD1. The DNA end is a closer match to TRBJ2-7, so the J assignment may be wrong. The CDR3 consists of 16 residues. Germline V CDR1 and CDR2: MDHEN, SYDVKM. The CDR3 bases are TGTGCCAGCAGTATACGGACAGGTGGATTCGGCTACGAGCAGTACTTC. It codes for CASSIRTGGFGYEQYF.

V usage is TRBV28 and J usage is TRBJ2-7; the match to TRBD2 covers 9 bases. Germline CDR1 reads MDHEN; CDR2 reads SYDVKM. CDR3 size: 15 residues. With V trimmed by 5 bases and J by 4 bases, 9 bases remained unmatched. The chain's CDR3 is CASSIGGGAFYEQYF. The CDR3, as DNA: TGTGCCAGCAGTATTGGCGGGGGGGCGTTTTACGAGCAGTACTTC.

The genes are TRBV7-2 and TRBJ2-2; 14 bases fit TRBD2. The V gene end was trimmed by 1 base and the J gene end by 0 bases; junction bases not matched to a gene: 4. From germline, CDR1 is SGHTA and CDR2 FQGNSA. The CDR3 extends over 19 amino acids. CDR3 residues: CASSLGGLAGGPNTGELFF. As DNA, the CDR3 is TGTGCCAGCAGCTTAGGAGGACTAGCGGGGGGCCCGAACACCGGGGAGCTGTTTTTT.

The chain combines TRBV7-6 with TRBJ2-1; tentatively, D is TRBD2 (5 bases). The CDR3 is 12 residues long. Trimming took 2 bases from V and 7 from J, leaving 6 bases between them. The germline V gene has CDR1 SGHVS and CDR2 FNYEAQ. The CDR3 DNA is TGTGCCAGCAGCTTACTAGCTAATGAGCAGTTCTTC. Its protein product is CASSLLANEQFF. Drawing the rest from reference TRBV7-6 and TRBJ2-1, the complete variable domain is GAGVSQSPRYKVTKRGQDVALRCDPISGHVSLYWYRQALGQGPEFLTYFNYEAQQDKSGLPNDRFSAERPEGSISTLTIQRTEQRDSAMYRCASSLLANEQFFGPGTRLTVL.

The chain uses TRBV7-9 and TRBJ2-5, with TRBD2 matching 8 bases. From germline, CDR1 is SEHNR and CDR2 FQNEAQ (reference sequence). The CDR3 is 14 residues long. V lost 5 bases to trimming and J lost 5 bases; unmatched junction nucleotides: 7. This CDR3 is CASSPGLELETQYF. The CDR3 coding sequence is TGTGCCAGCAGCCCGGGACTAGAGTTGGAGACCCAGTACTTC.

The V and J genes are TRBV27 and TRBJ2-3; D possibly corresponds to TRBD2 (5 bases). Germline CDR1 MNHEY, CDR2 SMNVEV (reference sequence). Trimming took off 0 bases at V and 4 bases at J, with 14 bases between the two ends. This CDR3 has 16 residues. The CDR3 DNA sequence: TGTGCCAGCAGTTTATCCGGAGGTGGGCCCGCAGATACGCAGTATTTT. This translates into CASSLSGGGPADTQYF.

V usage is TRBV28 and J usage is TRBJ2-2, with 7 bases matching TRBD2. Germline CDR1 is MDHEN and CDR2 is SYDVKM. The ends lost 5 bases at V and 6 bases at J; junction bases unmatched: 9. This CDR3 contains 15 residues. CDR3 region: CASSKAGPRSGELFF. Written as DNA, the CDR3 is TGTGCCAGCAGTAAAGCGGGGCCCCGGTCCGGGGAGCTGTTTTTT.

This clone occurred once. J is TRBJ1-1 and V is TRBV4-1; D perhaps matches TRBD1 (5 bases). CDR1 and CDR2 (germline): MGHRA, YSYEKL. V lost 3 bases and J 5 bases, leaving 10 bases between the germline ends. The CDR3 sequence is 13 residues long. The CDR3 is CASSQARVTEAFF. In DNA form, the CDR3 reads TGCGCCAGCAGCCAGGCCAGGGTAACTGAAGCTTTCTTT.

The chain joins TRBV14 to TRBJ1-2, with 7 bases aligning to TRBD1. With 3 bases clipped from V and 4 bases from J, the junction kept 2 bases outside the gene matches. This CDR3 has 13 amino acids. Germline loops: CDR1 SGHDN, CDR2 FVKESK. The CDR3 spells CASSQTGTYGYTF. In DNA form, the CDR3 reads TGTGCCAGCAGCCAGACAGGGACCTATGGCTACACCTTC. Variable domain in full (rest from reference TRBV14 and TRBJ1-2): EAGVTQFPSHSVIEKGQTVTLRCDPISGHDNLYWYRRVMGKEIKFLLHFVKESKQDESGMPNNRFLAERTGGTYSTLKVQPAELEDSGVYFCASSQTGTYGYTFGSGTRLTVV.

The chain carries TRBV27 and TRBJ1-1; the match to TRBD1 covers 7 bases. Per germline, CDR1 MNHEY and CDR2 SMNVEV (reference sequence). Trimming at V came to 2 bases and at J to 3 bases, leaving 3 bases not matched to a gene. This CDR3 is built from 14 residues. CDR3 DNA sequence: TGTGCCAGCAGTTTAGCCAGGGGGGACACTGAAGCTTTCTTT. It is translated as CASSLARGDTEAFF.

The chain is built from TRBV9 and TRBJ2-3; no reliable D call. Trimming removed 0 bases from V and 1 base from J, with 9 bases in between. Germline values: CDR1 SGDLS, CDR2 YYNGEE. The CDR3 loop spans 15 amino acids. For the CDR3, the DNA is TGTGCCAGCAGCGTAGAGTGGGCTGGCACAGATACGCAGTATTTT. Its protein is CASSVEWAGTDTQYF.

The chain carries TRBV23-1 and TRBJ2-3; a possible D gene is TRBD1 (7 bases). TRBV23-1 is placed among ORFs of uncertain function. The CDR3 length is 21 residues. V was pared by 2 bases and J by 0 bases, with 27 bases between. This CDR3 is CASSQREGGSAGSASTDTQYF. The CDR3 bases are TGCGCCAGCAGTCAACGGGAAGGGGGCTCGGCGGGATCCGCTAGCACAGATACGCAGTATTTT.

The V and J genes are TRBV10-3 and TRBJ2-7, with 11 bases matching TRBD1. The CDR3 is made up of 14 amino acids. The V gene end was trimmed by 6 bases and the J gene end by 6 bases; junction bases not matched to a gene: 7. Germline CDR1 reads ENHRY; CDR2 reads SYGVKD. The CDR3 nucleotides read TGTGCCATCAGGCCGGGACAGGGGGTCGGCGAGCAGTACTTC. It translates to CAIRPGQGVGEQYF.

The chain recombines TRBV27 with TRBJ2-6, with D maybe TRBD2 (5 bases). CDR1 is MNHEY, CDR2 SMNVEV, per germline (reference sequence). Trimming removed 8 bases from V and 4 bases from J, with 15 bases in between. The CDR3 is 15 residues long. The CDR3 DNA sequence: TGTGCCAGCCGCTCCGGGGTTGGAGGGGCCAACGTCCTGACTTTC. As protein: CASRSGVGGANVLTF.

This rearrangement joins TRBV4-1 to TRBJ2-7, with 9 bases aligning to TRBD1. Unmatched junction bases numbered 12, after V lost 8 bases and J lost 4 bases. Germline values: CDR1 MGHRA, CDR2 YSYEKL. CDR3 length: 15 residues. CDR3: CASGRGTGTGYEQYF. DNA for the CDR3: TGCGCCAGCGGCCGCGGGACAGGGACGGGTTACGAGCAGTACTTC.

This clone was observed a few times. The rearrangement uses TRBV28 and TRBJ2-7; TRBD2 agrees at 12 bases. Germline CDR1 and CDR2: MDHEN and SYDVKM. V lost 4 bases, J lost 7 bases, and 11 bases stayed unmatched. The CDR3 spans 16 residues. The CDR3 region is CASSSLLAGGPGEQYF. The CDR3 region has the DNA TGTGCCAGCAGTTCCCTGCTAGCGGGAGGGCCTGGGGAGCAGTACTTC.

The rearrangement links TRBV5-1 to TRBJ2-6, with TRBD2 matching 8 bases. The V and J ends lost 4 bases and 4 bases, in that order; junction bases with no gene match: 4. CDR1 and CDR2 (germline): SGHRS, YFSETQ. This CDR3 has 15 amino acids. For the CDR3, the DNA is TGCGCCAGCAGCCCCGGGGGGGTCGGGGCCAACGTCCTGACTTTC. The encoded protein is CASSPGGVGANVLTF. Looking up the rest from reference TRBV5-1 and TRBJ2-6 gives the full variable domain: KAGVTQTPRYLIKTRGQQVTLSCSPISGHRSVSWYQQTPGQGLQFLFEYFSETQRNKGNFPGRFSGRQFSNSRSEMNVSTLELGDSALYLCASSPGGVGANVLTFGAGSRLTVL.

With respect to this clone: Other DNA sequences in the sample encode the same CDR3. This chain joins TRBV5-1 and TRBJ1-5; D uncertain. The length of the CDR3 is 13 residues. Germline values: CDR1 SGHRS, CDR2 YFSETQ. V was clipped by 0 bases and J by 7 bases, with 8 bases between them. The CDR3 nucleotides read TGCGCCAGCAGCTTGGGGGCGAACCAGCCCCAGCATTTT. It is translated as CASSLGANQPQHF.

The V gene is TRBV11-3, the J gene TRBJ2-3; TRBD2 agrees at 12 bases. Germline V CDR1 and CDR2: SGHNT, YENEEA. V was clipped by 1 base and J by 4 bases; unmatched bases: 3. The CDR3 contains 16 residues. As DNA, the CDR3 is TGTGCCAGCAGCTTAGGACTAGCGGGAGCGGCAGATACGCAGTATTTT. Amino acids: CASSLGLAGAADTQYF.

J is TRBJ1-5 and V is TRBV19; 7 bases line up with TRBD1. The CDR3 has 16 residues. Germline lookup yields CDR1 LNHDA and CDR2 SQIVND (reference sequence). Trimming at V came to 4 bases and at J to 6 bases, leaving 12 bases not matched to a gene. CDR3 sequence reads: CASSTIYRGSIQPQHF. The DNA of the CDR3 is TGTGCCAGTAGTACCATATACAGGGGTTCGATTCAGCCCCAGCATTTT.

The chain carries TRBV25-1 and TRBJ1-2, with a tentative D call TRBD1 (5 bases). The V and J ends lost 6 bases and 0 bases respectively, with 8 bases between them. CDR1 and CDR2 (germline): MGHDK, SYGVNS. This CDR3 comprises 13 residues. The CDR3 DNA is TGTGCCAGCAGGACAGATACTAACTATGGCTACACCTTC. Amino acid sequence: CASRTDTNYGYTF.

The rearrangement links TRBV5-1 to TRBJ2-7; 12 bases are a match to TRBD2. The ends lost 3 bases at V and 6 bases at J; junction bases unmatched: 7. Per the germline V gene, CDR1 is SGHRS and CDR2 is YFSETQ. The CDR3 is 15 residues long. The DNA of the CDR3 is TGCGCCAGCAGCTACTCCCAGACTAGCGGGGGCGAGCAGTACTTC. Its translation is CASSYSQTSGGEQYF. Variable domain in full (rest from reference TRBV5-1 and TRBJ2-7): KAGVTQTPRYLIKTRGQQVTLSCSPISGHRSVSWYQQTPGQGLQFLFEYFSETQRNKGNFPGRFSGRQFSNSRSEMNVSTLELGDSALYLCASSYSQTSGGEQYFGPGTRLTVT.